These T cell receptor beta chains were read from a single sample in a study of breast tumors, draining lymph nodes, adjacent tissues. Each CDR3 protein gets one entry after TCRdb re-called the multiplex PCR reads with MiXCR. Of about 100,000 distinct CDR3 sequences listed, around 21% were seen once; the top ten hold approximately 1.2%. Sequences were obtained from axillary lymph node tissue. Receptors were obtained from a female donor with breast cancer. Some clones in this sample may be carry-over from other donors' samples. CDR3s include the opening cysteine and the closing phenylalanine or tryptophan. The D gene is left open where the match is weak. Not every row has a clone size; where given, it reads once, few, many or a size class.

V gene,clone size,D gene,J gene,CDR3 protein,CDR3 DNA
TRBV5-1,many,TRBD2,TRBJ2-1,CASSFGTRSSYNEQFF,TGCGCCAGCAGCTTTGGGACTAGAAGCTCCTACAATGAGCAGTTCTTC
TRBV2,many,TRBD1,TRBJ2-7,CASSVSVGDRGYEQYF,TGTGCCAGCAGTGTCTCGGTCGGGGACAGGGGTTACGAGCAGTACTTC
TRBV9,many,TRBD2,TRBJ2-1,CASSTQAGGYDEQFF,TGTGCCAGCAGCACCCAAGCGGGGGGTTATGATGAGCAGTTCTTC
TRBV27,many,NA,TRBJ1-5,CASSLGGAQNQPQHF,TGTGCCAGCAGTTTAGGGGGGGCTCAGAATCAGCCCCAGCATTTT
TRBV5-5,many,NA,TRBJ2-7,CASSLVVDPLYEQYF,TGTGCCAGCAGCTTGGTAGTCGACCCCTTATACGAGCAGTACTTC
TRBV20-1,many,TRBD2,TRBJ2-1,CSARALAGASSYNEQFF,TGCAGTGCTAGGGCCCTAGCGGGAGCCAGCTCCTACAATGAGCAGTTCTTC
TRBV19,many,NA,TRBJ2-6,CASSIDGQGIGSGANVLTF,TGTGCCAGTAGTATAGATGGGCAGGGAATCGGCTCTGGGGCCAACGTCCTGACTTTC
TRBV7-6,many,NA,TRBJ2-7,CASSPRGEYEQYF,TGTGCCAGCAGCCCCCGGGGAGAGTACGAGCAGTACTTC
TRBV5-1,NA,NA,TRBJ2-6,CASSRSGANVLTF,TGCGCCAGCAGCCGCTCTGGGGCCAACGTCCTGACTTTC
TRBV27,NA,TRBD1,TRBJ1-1,CASSLTGGMNTEAFF,TGTGCCAGCAGTTTGACAGGGGGAATGAACACTGAAGCTTTCTTT
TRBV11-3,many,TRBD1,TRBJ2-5,CASIPLDREKETQYF,TGTGCCAGCATCCCACTCGACAGGGAAAAGGAGACCCAGTACTTC
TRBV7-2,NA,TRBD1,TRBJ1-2,CASSTLSGQAVYGYTF,TGTGCCAGCAGTACCTTGTCGGGACAGGCTGTCTATGGCTACACCTTC
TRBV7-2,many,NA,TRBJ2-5,CASNGGGPRETQYF,TGTGCCAGCAATGGAGGGGGGCCTAGGGAGACCCAGTACTTC
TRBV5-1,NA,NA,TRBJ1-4,CASSAGAHNEKLFF,TGCGCCAGCAGCGCGGGAGCCCATAATGAAAAACTGTTTTTT
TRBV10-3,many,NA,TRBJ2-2,CAIANTGELFF,TGTGCCATAGCGAACACCGGGGAGCTGTTTTTT
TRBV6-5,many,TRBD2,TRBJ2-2,CASRVAGGNTGELFF,TGTGCCAGCAGGGTAGCGGGAGGGAACACCGGGGAGCTGTTTTTT
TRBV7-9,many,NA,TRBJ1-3,CAQPGVDTIYF,TGTGCCCAGCCAGGGGTAGACACCATATATTTT
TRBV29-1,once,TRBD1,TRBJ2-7,CSATGGQGVTGEQYF,TGCAGCGCTACCGGCGGACAGGGGGTTACCGGCGAGCAGTACTTC